This is a list of T cell receptor beta chains from one sample in a study of naive CD8 T cells in extremely preterm neonates. Clones were sequenced by immunoSEQ multiplex PCR, and TCRdb holds only the in-frame ones, with some missing. The table lists 7,500 to 9,500 clones, around 98% of them singletons. Sequences were obtained from naive CD8+ T cells from cord blood. The origin of the receptors is a newborn in good health. The CDR3 runs from the conserved cysteine through the conserved F or W. Fields, in order: J gene, V gene, clone size, D gene, CDR3 DNA, CDR3 protein. A D gene is named only where the DNA matches it firmly. Clone size is given for some rows only: seen once, a few or many times, or a class if the clone is expanded.

J: TRBJ1-1; V: TRBV5-1; size: -; D: -; DNA: TGCGCCAGCAGCTTGGATGCGGGGGCTTTCGCTGAAGCTTTCTTT; CDR3: CASSLDAGAFAEAFF
J: TRBJ2-7; V: TRBV6-4; size: -; D: -; DNA: TGTGCCAGCAGTGCTTACAGGGGACTCTCCTACGAGCAGTACTTC; CDR3: CASSAYRGLSYEQYF
J: TRBJ2-1; V: TRBV27; size: once; D: -; DNA: TGTGCCAGCAGTTTATGGCAGGGCGATGAGCAGTTCTTC; CDR3: CASSLWQGDEQFF
J: TRBJ2-3; V: TRBV9; size: -; D: TRBD2; DNA: TGTGCCAGCGCGGGGGGGCCTGGGATATGGGCAGATACGCAGTATTTT; CDR3: CASAGGPGIWADTQYF
J: TRBJ2-7; V: TRBV4-1; size: -; D: TRBD2; DNA: TGCGCCAGCAGCCAAGGGTACCTAGCGGCAGCCGAGCAGTACTTC; CDR3: CASSQGYLAAAEQYF
J: TRBJ1-2; V: TRBV9; size: -; D: -; DNA: -; CDR3: CASSVGGGIHTF
J: TRBJ2-1; V: TRBV9; size: -; D: TRBD2; DNA: TGTGCCAGCAGCGGGACTAGCGGGGGGGCCCTAAATGAGCAGTTCTTC; CDR3: CASSGTSGGALNEQFF
J: TRBJ2-3; V: TRBV30; size: -; D: TRBD1; DNA: TGTGCCTGGAGTGTACTTGAGACAGGGGGCGCAGATACGCAGTATTTT; CDR3: CAWSVLETGGADTQYF
J: TRBJ2-1; V: TRBV21-1; size: -; D: -; DNA: TGTGCCAGCAGCAGACGGTCCCAGGGGGTTGAGCAGTTCTTC; CDR3: CASSRRSQGVEQFF
J: TRBJ1-2; V: TRBV6-1; size: -; D: -; DNA: TGTGCCAGCAGTGTAACGGCAGGGGACTATGGCTACACCTTC; CDR3: CASSVTAGDYGYTF
J: TRBJ2-7; V: TRBV7-2; size: -; D: TRBD2; DNA: TGTGCCAGCAGCTGGACTAGCGGGGGGGCCTACGAGCAGTACTTC; CDR3: CASSWTSGGAYEQYF
J: TRBJ2-7; V: TRBV6-5; size: -; D: TRBD1; DNA: TGTGCCAGCAGTCCCCGACAGGGGCAATACGAGCAGTACTTC; CDR3: CASSPRQGQYEQYF
J: TRBJ1-2; V: TRBV7-6; size: -; D: TRBD1; DNA: TGTGCCAGCAGCTTGTCGCAGACAGGGGTCTATGGCTACACCTTC; CDR3: CASSLSQTGVYGYTF
J: TRBJ1-1; V: TRBV9; size: -; D: TRBD1; DNA: TGTGCCAGCAGCGCCCGGGACAGCACTGAAGCTTTCTTT; CDR3: CASSARDSTEAFF
J: TRBJ2-5; V: TRBV9; size: -; D: TRBD2; DNA: TGTGCCAGCAGCGGGGCCGGGACTAGGCAAGAGACCCAGTACTTC; CDR3: CASSGAGTRQETQYF
J: TRBJ2-7; V: TRBV30; size: -; D: -; DNA: TGTGCCTGGAGCCCGTCCTACGAGCAGTACTTC; CDR3: CAWSPSYEQYF
J: TRBJ1-1; V: TRBV29-1; size: -; D: -; DNA: TGCAGCGTTGGACAGAACACTGAAGCTTTCTTT; CDR3: CSVGQNTEAFF
J: TRBJ2-7; V: TRBV11-2; size: -; D: TRBD1; DNA: TGTGCCAGCAGCTTACGGGACAGGGGCAACGAGCAGTACTTC; CDR3: CASSLRDRGNEQYF
J: TRBJ2-3; V: TRBV5-1; size: -; D: TRBD2; DNA: TGCGCCAGCAGCTCCTTCGGCGGGGGGGACACAGATACGCAGTATTTT; CDR3: CASSSFGGGDTDTQYF
J: TRBJ2-2; V: TRBV5-1; size: -; D: -; DNA: TGCGCCAGCACCTCAGCCGGGGAGCTGTTTTTT; CDR3: CASTSAGELFF
J: TRBJ1-1; V: TRBV4-1; size: -; D: -; DNA: TGCGCCAGCAGCCACCCTCTGAGGAGAGGGGAGGACACTGAAGCTTTCTTT; CDR3: CASSHPLRRGEDTEAFF
J: TRBJ2-1; V: TRBV9; size: -; D: TRBD1; DNA: TGTGCCAGCAGCGTAGGGACAGGGAACTACAATGAGCAGTTCTTC; CDR3: CASSVGTGNYNEQFF
J: TRBJ2-1; V: TRBV13; size: -; D: -; DNA: TGTGCCAGCAGCTTGGGGCGTTTGAGCAATGAGCAGTTCTTC; CDR3: CASSLGRLSNEQFF
J: TRBJ2-7; V: TRBV2; size: once; D: TRBD1; DNA: TGTGCCAGCAGGCCGGGACAGATCAAGGGCCTGGGCTACGAGCAGTACTTC; CDR3: CASRPGQIKGLGYEQYF
J: TRBJ1-2; V: TRBV2; size: -; D: -; DNA: TGTGCCAGACAGGCGAGAAGTGGTGGCCCCTATGGCTACACCTTC; CDR3: CARQARSGGPYGYTF
J: TRBJ2-5; V: TRBV4-1; size: -; D: TRBD2; DNA: TGCGCCAGCAGCCAAGTCCCTGGCGGGGGGCGTGAGACCCAGTACTTC; CDR3: CASSQVPGGGRETQYF
J: TRBJ2-3; V: TRBV6-5; size: -; D: TRBD2; DNA: TGTGCCAGCAGTTACTGGCAGGGAGGGGTCACAGATACGCAGTATTTT; CDR3: CASSYWQGGVTDTQYF
J: TRBJ2-3; V: TRBV5-1; size: -; D: TRBD1; DNA: TGCGCCAGCAGCTTGGGACAGGGGGCAGATACGCAGTATTTT; CDR3: CASSLGQGADTQYF
J: TRBJ1-2; V: TRBV9; size: -; D: TRBD1; DNA: TGTGCCAGCAGCGGGGGACAGGGGGCTCACTATGGCTACACCTTC; CDR3: CASSGGQGAHYGYTF
J: TRBJ1-1; V: TRBV4-2; size: -; D: TRBD1; DNA: TGTGCCAGCACGCCCAAGACAGGGAAGAACACTGAAGCTTTCTTT; CDR3: CASTPKTGKNTEAFF
J: TRBJ2-2; V: TRBV6-6; size: once; D: TRBD2; DNA: TGTGCCAGCAGTCCGACTAGCGGGGGGGCAGGCGGGGAGCTGTTTTTT; CDR3: CASSPTSGGAGGELFF
J: TRBJ2-5; V: TRBV4-3; size: once; D: -; DNA: TGCGCCAGCAGCCAAGGGAGGGGGCAGGGGGAGACCCAGTACTTC; CDR3: CASSQGRGQGETQYF